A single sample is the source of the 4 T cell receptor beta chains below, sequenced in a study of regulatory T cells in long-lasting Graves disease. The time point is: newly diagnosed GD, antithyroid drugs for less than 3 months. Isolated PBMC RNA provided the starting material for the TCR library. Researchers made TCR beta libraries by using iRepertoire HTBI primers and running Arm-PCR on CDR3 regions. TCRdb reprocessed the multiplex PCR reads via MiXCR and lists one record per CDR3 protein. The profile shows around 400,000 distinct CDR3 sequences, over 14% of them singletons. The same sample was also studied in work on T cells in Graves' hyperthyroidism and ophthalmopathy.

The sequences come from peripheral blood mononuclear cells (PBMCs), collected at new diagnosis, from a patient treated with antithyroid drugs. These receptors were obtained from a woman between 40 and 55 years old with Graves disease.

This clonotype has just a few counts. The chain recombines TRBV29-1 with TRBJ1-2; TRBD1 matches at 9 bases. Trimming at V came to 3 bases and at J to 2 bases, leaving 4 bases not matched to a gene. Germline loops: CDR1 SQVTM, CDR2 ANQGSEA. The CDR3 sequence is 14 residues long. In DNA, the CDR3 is TGCAGCGTTGACGGACAGGGGCGGAACTATGGCTACACCTTC. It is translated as CSVDGQGRNYGYTF.

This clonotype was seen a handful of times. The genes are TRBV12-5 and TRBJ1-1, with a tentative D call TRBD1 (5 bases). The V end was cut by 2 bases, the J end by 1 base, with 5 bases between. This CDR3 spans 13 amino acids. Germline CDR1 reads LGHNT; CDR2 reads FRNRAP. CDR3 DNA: TGTGCTAGTGGTTTGACAGGGAACACTGAAGCTTTCTTT. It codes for CASGLTGNTEAFF.

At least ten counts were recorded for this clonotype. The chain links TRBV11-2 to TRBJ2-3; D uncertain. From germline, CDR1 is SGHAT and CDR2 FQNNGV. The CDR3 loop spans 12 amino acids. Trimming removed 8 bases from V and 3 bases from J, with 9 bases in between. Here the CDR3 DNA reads TGTGCCAGCGGTAATCGGACAGATACGCAGTATTTT. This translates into CASGNRTDTQYF.

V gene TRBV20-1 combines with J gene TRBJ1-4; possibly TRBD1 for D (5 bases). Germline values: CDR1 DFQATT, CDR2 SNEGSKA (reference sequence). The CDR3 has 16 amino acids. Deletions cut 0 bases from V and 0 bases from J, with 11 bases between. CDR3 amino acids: CSARDISGATNEKLFF. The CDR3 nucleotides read TGCAGTGCTAGAGATATATCGGGGGCAACTAATGAAAAACTGTTTTTT.